These 21 T cell receptor beta chains came from one sample sequenced in a study of type 1 regulatory T cells. Each CDR3 protein gets one entry after TCRdb re-called the reads with MiXCR. Among 20,000 to 25,000 distinct CDR3 sequences listed, just under 75% were seen once. Which antigens these TCRs recognize remains unknown. The sample consisted of cultured T cells, either the whole culture or a sorted T cell fraction (not recorded which). The subset denotes: Tr1-enriched cell product generated in vitro against host alloantigens. Every receptor here comes from a human donor in good health.

V usage is TRBV5-4 and J usage is TRBJ2-5; 8 nucleotides line up with TRBD2. Germline loops: CDR1 SGHNT, CDR2 YYREEE (reference sequence). This CDR3 is built from 16 residues. V gave up 2 bases and J gave up 4 bases; unmatched junction bases: 10. The CDR3 region is CASSFRRGGLGETQYF. In nucleotides, the CDR3 is TGTGCCAGCAGCTTTAGACGGGGGGGCCTTGGAGAGACCCAGTACTTC. The full variable domain, its missing parts supplied by reference TRBV5-4 and TRBJ2-5, is ETGVTQSPTHLIKTRGQQVTLRCSSQSGHNTVSWYQQALGQGPQFIFQYYREEENGRGNFPPRFSGLQFPNYSSELNVNALELDDSALYLCASSFRRGGLGETQYFGPGTRLLVL.

This rearrangement joins TRBV12-3 or TRBV12-4 to TRBJ2-3, with 7 bases identical to TRBD2. With V trimmed by 7 bases and J by 3 bases, 10 bases remained unmatched. There are 15 residues in the CDR3. The CDR3 here is CASKLDTRGTDTQYF. The CDR3 coding sequence is TGTGCCAGCAAGTTGGACACGCGGGGGACAGATACGCAGTATTTT.

This chain links TRBV11-1 with TRBJ2-5; D gene uncertain. This CDR3 is built from 13 residues. The germline gives CDR1 SGHAT, CDR2 FQDESV (reference sequence). V was cut by 3 bases and J by 1 base, with 6 bases left in between. The CDR3 DNA sequence: TGTGCCAGCAGCTTCGGCGTCCAAGAGACCCAGTACTTC. This codes for CASSFGVQETQYF. Full variable domain (outside the CDR3, taken from reference TRBV11-1 and TRBJ2-5): EAEVAQSPRYKITEKSQAVAFWCDPISGHATLYWYRQILGQGPELLVQFQDESVVDDSQLPKDRFSAERLKGVDSTLKIQPAELGDSAMYLCASSFGVQETQYFGPGTRLLVL.

This rearrangement joins TRBV6-1 to TRBJ1-1; D is perhaps TRBD1 (5 bases). Trimming shortened V by 6 bases and J by 3 bases, and 14 bases separated the two germline ends. The CDR3 loop spans 14 amino acids. Germline V gene sequence: CDR1 MNHNS, CDR2 SASEGT. The CDR3 nucleotides are TGTGCCAGCAGCGTACAGGAGTGGGACACTGAAGCTTTCTTT. Residues: CASSVQEWDTEAFF.

This clonotype counts as medium-sized. The chain couples TRBV6-6 to TRBJ1-1, with 8 bases matching TRBD1. CDR1 and CDR2 (germline): MNHNY, SVGAGI (reference sequence). Trimming cost V 6 bases and J 10 bases; bases outside gene matches: 16. The CDR3 is 15 amino acids. CDR3 nucleotides: TGTGCCAGCAGCCCGGGGACAGGCGGCGAGGGGGGAGCTTTCTTT. Translated: CASSPGTGGEGGAFF.

The chain is built from TRBV7-2 and TRBJ2-3; tentatively, D is TRBD1 (5 bases). The CDR3 contains 13 residues. The germline gives CDR1 SGHTA, CDR2 FQGNSA. Trimming stripped 3 bases from V and 6 bases from J, with 10 bases between. Here the CDR3 DNA reads TGTGCCAGCAGCTTCAAGTGGGGCGATACGCAGTATTTT. Amino acid sequence: CASSFKWGDTQYF.

The chain carries TRBV7-2 and TRBJ2-3; unclear D gene. CDR3 size: 12 residues. Germline assignment: CDR1 SGHTA and CDR2 FQGNSA. Trimming left V 9 bases short and J 2 bases short, with 9 bases between. CDR3 in DNA: TGTGCCAGTAGTCCCTACACAGATACGCAGTATTTT. This translates into CASSPYTDTQYF. The full variable domain, in which reference TRBV7-2 and TRBJ2-3 provide the parts outside the CDR3, is GAGVSQSPSNKVTEKGKDVELRCDPISGHTALYWYRQSLGQGLEFLIYFQGNSAPDKSGLPSDRFSAERTGGSVSTLTIQRTQQEDSAVYLCASSPYTDTQYFGPGTRLTVL.

This clonotype turned up a few times. This chain joins TRBV5-1 and TRBJ2-2, with no clear D. V was cut by 9 bases and J by 5 bases, with 20 bases left in between. This CDR3 is built from 15 residues. Germline CDR1 and CDR2: SGHRS and YFSETQ. The CDR3 loop reads CATRFLPLHTGELFF. The CDR3 DNA reads as TGCGCCACCCGCTTCTTGCCGCTTCATACCGGGGAGCTGTTTTTT. The whole variable domain, remainder taken from reference TRBV5-1 and TRBJ2-2, is KAGVTQTPRYLIKTRGQQVTLSCSPISGHRSVSWYQQTPGQGLQFLFEYFSETQRNKGNFPGRFSGRQFSNSRSEMNVSTLELGDSALYLCATRFLPLHTGELFFGEGSRLTVL.

V usage is TRBV20-1 and J usage is TRBJ2-1, with TRBD1 matching over 7 bases. The CDR3 extends over 15 amino acids. CDR1 DFQATT and CDR2 SNEGSKA come from the germline V gene (reference sequence). With 5 bases clipped from V and 2 bases from J, the junction kept 9 bases outside the gene matches. The CDR3 DNA sequence: TGCAGTGCTCGAAAGGGACAGTTTACCTACAATGAGCAGTTCTTC. Translating it yields CSARKGQFTYNEQFF.

The V and J genes are TRBV13 and TRBJ1-6; D unresolved. In germline, CDR1 is PRHDT, CDR2 FYEKMQ (reference sequence). The CDR3 runs to 17 residues. Between the trimmed V and J ends, which lost 5 bases and 0 bases, there was a span of 14 bases. CDR3 protein: CASSLRTDSSYNSPLHF. CDR3 in DNA: TGTGCCAGCAGCCTGAGGACTGATAGCTCCTATAATTCACCCCTCCACTTT.

V usage is TRBV6-1 and J usage is TRBJ2-7; tentative D call: TRBD1 (6 bases). Trimming pared 7 bases from V and 5 bases from J, leaving 33 bases between. CDR3 length equals 19 residues. The germline gives CDR1 MNHNS, CDR2 SASEGT. CDR3 protein: CASTNSRMARQVIMDEQYF. For the CDR3, the DNA is TGTGCCAGCACAAACTCTAGGATGGCGAGACAGGTAATTATGGACGAGCAGTACTTC.

The chain links TRBV20-1 to TRBJ2-1, with D possibly called TRBD1 or TRBD2 (6 bases each). Trimming stripped 5 bases from V and 4 bases from J, with 15 bases between. Germline V gene sequence: CDR1 DFQATT, CDR2 SNEGSKA (reference sequence). The CDR3 has 14 amino acids. CDR3 amino acids: CSAVAGGQYNEQFF. The CDR3 DNA reads TGCAGTGCTGTGGCCGGGGGACAATACAATGAGCAGTTCTTC.

This chain connects TRBV7-9 to TRBJ1-1, with unresolved D. There are 14 residues in the CDR3. The ends were cut back, 1 base at V and 3 bases at J, with 9 bases in the middle. CDR1 and CDR2 (germline): SEHNR, FQNEAQ (reference sequence). CDR3 protein: CASSLGAWDTEAFF. Written as DNA, the CDR3 is TGTGCCAGCAGCTTAGGGGCTTGGGACACTGAAGCTTTCTTT. The full variable domain, completed using reference TRBV7-9 and TRBJ1-1, is DTGVSQNPRHKITKRGQNVTFRCDPISEHNRLYWYRQTLGQGPEFLTYFQNEAQLEKSRLLSDRFSAERPKGSFSTLEIQRTEQGDSAMYLCASSLGAWDTEAFFGQGTRLTVV.

This clonotype was seen only a few times. This chain links TRBV6-2 or TRBV6-3 with TRBJ1-1; TRBD1 is a possible D gene (6 bases). The ends were cut back, 4 bases at V and 5 bases at J, with 14 bases in the middle. Germline CDR1 and CDR2: MNHEY and SVGEGT. This CDR3 is built from 14 residues. The CDR3 region is CASSLRRGRTEAFF. The CDR3 DNA follows: TGTGCCAGCAGTTTGCGCAGGGGTAGGACTGAAGCTTTCTTT.

The J gene is TRBJ1-2, the V gene TRBV5-1; TRBD1 is a possible D gene (6 bases). The CDR3 is made up of 15 amino acids. V was shortened by 4 bases and J by 4 bases, with 17 bases between the two germline ends. CDR1 and CDR2 (germline): SGHRS, YFSETQ. This CDR3 is CASSGGTPSAYGYTF. For the CDR3, the DNA is TGCGCCAGCAGCGGAGGGACACCCTCTGCCTATGGCTACACCTTC.

The chain combines TRBV27 with TRBJ2-1; D is undetermined. This CDR3 has 14 residues. Trimming removed 4 bases at V and 3 bases at J, with 10 bases between. Germline V gene sequence: CDR1 MNHEY, CDR2 SMNVEV (reference sequence). CDR3 residues: CASSSINNYNEQFF. The CDR3 coding sequence is TGTGCCAGCAGTTCTATAAACAACTACAATGAGCAGTTCTTC.

The chain is built from TRBV6-1 and TRBJ1-1, with TRBD1 matching 10 bases. J lost 5 bases, V lost 5 bases, and 8 bases had no gene match. Germline lookup yields CDR1 MNHNS and CDR2 SASEGT. There are 15 residues in the CDR3. This CDR3 reads CASSNYGTGVTEAFF. For the CDR3, the DNA is TGTGCCAGCAGTAATTATGGGACAGGGGTGACTGAAGCTTTCTTT.

The chain links TRBV7-2 to TRBJ2-7; 9 nucleotides match TRBD1. This CDR3 region has 15 residues. Germline lookup yields CDR1 SGHTA and CDR2 FQGNSA. The ends lost 5 bases at V and 0 bases at J; junction bases unmatched: 5. The CDR3 here is CASSPRQGGSYEQYF. The CDR3 DNA reads as TGTGCCAGCAGCCCACGACAGGGGGGCTCCTACGAGCAGTACTTC.

This rearrangement joins TRBV10-3 to TRBJ2-7; TRBD2 aligns across 7 bases. This CDR3 spans 14 amino acids. Trimming at V came to 5 bases and at J to 2 bases, leaving 6 bases not matched to a gene. CDR1 and CDR2 (germline): ENHRY, SYGVKD. CDR3 in amino acids: CAISHSGEAYEQYF. DNA of the CDR3: TGTGCCATCAGTCACAGCGGGGAGGCCTACGAGCAGTACTTC.

The genes are TRBV7-2 and TRBJ2-3, with 12 bases matching TRBD1. The CDR3 is 17 amino acids. Trimming took 3 bases from V and 1 from J; bases not matched to a gene: 5. Germline V gives CDR1 SGHTA, CDR2 FQGNSA. DNA of the CDR3: TGTGCCAGCAGCTTCGGGACAGGGGGCTATCGCACAGATACGCAGTATTTT. It specifies CASSFGTGGYRTDTQYF.

The chain uses TRBV9 and TRBJ2-5; a possible D gene is TRBD1 (5 bases). Trimming removed 4 bases from V and 5 bases from J, with 18 bases in between. Germline V gene data show CDR1 as SGDLS and CDR2 as YYNGEE. This CDR3 has 15 residues. The CDR3 DNA sequence: TGTGCCAGCAGCCTCACCTCAGGGCTTCGGGAGACCCAGTACTTC. Translating gives CASSLTSGLRETQYF. Looking up the rest from reference TRBV9 and TRBJ2-5 gives the full variable domain: DSGVTQTPKHLITATGQRVTLRCSPRSGDLSVYWYQQSLDQGLQFLIQYYNGEERAKGNILERFSAQQFPDLHSELNLSSLELGDSALYFCASSLTSGLRETQYFGPGTRLLVL.